A selection of T cell receptor beta chains follows, all from one sample in a study of STAT5B mutations in CD4+ large granular lymphocyte leukemia. The assay was immunoSEQ multiplex PCR, and TCRdb's table has in-frame clones only and misses some. This table has tens of thousands of clones, roughly 80% appearing once. The sequenced sample consisted of CD4+ T cells from blood buffy coats. The receptors shown here come from a human donor in good health. Both conserved end residues are part of each CDR3. Each record gives: D gene, J gene, V gene, CDR3 length, clone size, CDR3 protein, CDR3 DNA. D genes are given only for firm matches. Clone size appears in some rows only: once, few, many, or a class for an expanded clone.

d_call: TRBD2
j_call: TRBJ2-3
v_call: TRBV12-5
cdr3_length: 17
clone_size: -
cdr3_aa: CASGPGTSGSLGDTQYF
cdr3_nt: TGTGCTAGTGGTCCCGGGACTAGCGGGAGTTTAGGAGATACGCAGTATTTT

d_call: -
j_call: TRBJ2-3
v_call: TRBV7-2
cdr3_length: 16
clone_size: -
cdr3_aa: CASSPIAEWNTDTQYF
cdr3_nt: TGTGCCAGCAGCCCCATAGCGGAATGGAACACAGATACGCAGTATTTT

d_call: -
j_call: TRBJ2-7
v_call: TRBV7-2
cdr3_length: 15
clone_size: -
cdr3_aa: CASSLFRDRSYEQYF
cdr3_nt: TGTGCCAGCAGCTTATTCCGGGACCGCTCCTACGAGCAGTACTTC

d_call: -
j_call: TRBJ1-5
v_call: TRBV5-1
cdr3_length: 17
clone_size: -
cdr3_aa: CASSPGGAVYSNQPQHF
cdr3_nt: TGCGCCAGCAGCCCCGGGGGGGCAGTTTATAGCAATCAGCCCCAGCATTTT

d_call: TRBD2
j_call: TRBJ2-1
v_call: TRBV5-5
cdr3_length: 15
clone_size: once
cdr3_aa: CASSTTSGNYNEQFF
cdr3_nt: TGTGCCAGCAGCACCACTAGCGGGAACTACAATGAGCAGTTCTTC

d_call: -
j_call: TRBJ2-1
v_call: TRBV4-2
cdr3_length: 13
clone_size: -
cdr3_aa: CASSQDNGNEQFF
cdr3_nt: TGTGCCAGCAGCCAAGATAACGGAAATGAGCAGTTCTTC

d_call: TRBD1
j_call: TRBJ2-7
v_call: TRBV7-2
cdr3_length: 15
clone_size: -
cdr3_aa: CASSLLSGQGTEQYF
cdr3_nt: TGTGCCAGCAGCCTCCTCTCGGGACAGGGTACCGAGCAGTACTTC

d_call: -
j_call: TRBJ2-6
v_call: TRBV19
cdr3_length: 18
clone_size: -
cdr3_aa: CASKFIPGPSSGANVLTF
cdr3_nt: TGTGCCAGTAAATTTATACCGGGACCGAGCTCTGGGGCCAACGTCCTGACTTTC

d_call: -
j_call: TRBJ1-2
v_call: TRBV19
cdr3_length: 15
clone_size: -
cdr3_aa: CASSRGAGSGYGYTF
cdr3_nt: TGTGCCAGTAGCCGAGGAGCAGGTTCCGGCTATGGCTACACCTTC

d_call: TRBD1
j_call: TRBJ2-5
v_call: TRBV29-1
cdr3_length: 14
clone_size: -
cdr3_aa: CSVTRTGGWETQYF
cdr3_nt: TGCAGCGTTACCCGGACAGGGGGATGGGAGACCCAGTACTTC

d_call: -
j_call: TRBJ1-5
v_call: TRBV19
cdr3_length: 15
clone_size: -
cdr3_aa: CASSIVQGSVQPQHF
cdr3_nt: TGTGCCAGTAGTATAGTCCAGGGAAGCGTTCAGCCCCAGCATTTT

d_call: -
j_call: TRBJ2-2
v_call: TRBV7-9
cdr3_length: 19
clone_size: -
cdr3_aa: CASSLSILSRLLNTGELFF
cdr3_nt: TGTGCCAGCAGCTTATCCATATTAAGTCGACTACTTAACACCGGGGAGCTGTTTTTT

d_call: -
j_call: TRBJ1-3
v_call: TRBV5-1
cdr3_length: 12
clone_size: -
cdr3_aa: CASSQEGNTIYF
cdr3_nt: TGCGCCAGCAGTCAGGAGGGAAACACCATATATTTT

d_call: -
j_call: TRBJ2-5
v_call: TRBV10-3
cdr3_length: 13
clone_size: -
cdr3_aa: CAISAEGRETQYF
cdr3_nt: TGTGCCATCAGCGCTGAGGGACGGGAGACCCAGTACTTC

d_call: TRBD2
j_call: TRBJ2-7
v_call: TRBV28
cdr3_length: 11
clone_size: -
cdr3_aa: CASSQGLVQYF
cdr3_nt: TGTGCCAGCAGTCAGGGACTAGTTCAGTACTTC

d_call: -
j_call: TRBJ1-5
v_call: TRBV20-1
cdr3_length: 10
clone_size: -
cdr3_aa: CSASSQPQHF
cdr3_nt: TGCAGTGCTAGTTCTCAGCCCCAGCATTTT

d_call: -
j_call: TRBJ2-3
v_call: TRBV5-1
cdr3_length: 15
clone_size: -
cdr3_aa: CASSLAGASTDTQYF
cdr3_nt: TGCGCCAGCAGCTTGGCGGGAGCTAGCACAGATACGCAGTATTTT

d_call: TRBD1
j_call: TRBJ2-2
v_call: TRBV10-2
cdr3_length: 15
clone_size: -
cdr3_aa: CASAHEGANTGELFF
cdr3_nt: TGCGCCAGCGCCCATGAGGGGGCCAACACCGGGGAGCTGTTTTTT

d_call: TRBD2
j_call: TRBJ2-3
v_call: TRBV4-2
cdr3_length: 16
clone_size: -
cdr3_aa: CASSQELAGGTDTQYF
cdr3_nt: TGTGCCAGCAGCCAAGAGTTAGCGGGAGGCACAGATACGCAGTATTTT

d_call: TRBD1
j_call: TRBJ1-1
v_call: TRBV13
cdr3_length: 15
clone_size: -
cdr3_aa: CASSPQTGMGREAFF
cdr3_nt: TGTGCCAGCAGCCCACAGACAGGGATGGGCAGAGAAGCTTTCTTT

d_call: TRBD2
j_call: TRBJ2-5
v_call: TRBV18
cdr3_length: 14
clone_size: -
cdr3_aa: CASSPMPSGETQYF
cdr3_nt: TGTGCCAGCTCACCAATGCCTAGCGGAGAGACCCAGTACTTC

d_call: TRBD1
j_call: TRBJ2-3
v_call: TRBV11-2
cdr3_length: 15
clone_size: -
cdr3_aa: CASSAVRGSADTQYF
cdr3_nt: TGTGCCAGCAGCGCAGTCAGGGGGAGCGCAGATACGCAGTATTTT

d_call: TRBD2
j_call: TRBJ2-7
v_call: TRBV11-2
cdr3_length: 14
clone_size: once
cdr3_aa: CASSGTSGSYEQYF
cdr3_nt: TGTGCCAGCTCGGGGACTAGCGGGAGCTACGAGCAGTACTTC

d_call: -
j_call: TRBJ2-1
v_call: TRBV28
cdr3_length: 15
clone_size: -
cdr3_aa: CASSPAGGSANEQFF
cdr3_nt: TGTGCCAGCAGCCCGGCCGGGGGATCAGCCAATGAGCAGTTCTTC

d_call: -
j_call: TRBJ2-3
v_call: TRBV27
cdr3_length: 13
clone_size: -
cdr3_aa: CASSYPGTDTQYF
cdr3_nt: TGTGCCAGCAGTTACCCAGGCACAGATACGCAGTATTTT